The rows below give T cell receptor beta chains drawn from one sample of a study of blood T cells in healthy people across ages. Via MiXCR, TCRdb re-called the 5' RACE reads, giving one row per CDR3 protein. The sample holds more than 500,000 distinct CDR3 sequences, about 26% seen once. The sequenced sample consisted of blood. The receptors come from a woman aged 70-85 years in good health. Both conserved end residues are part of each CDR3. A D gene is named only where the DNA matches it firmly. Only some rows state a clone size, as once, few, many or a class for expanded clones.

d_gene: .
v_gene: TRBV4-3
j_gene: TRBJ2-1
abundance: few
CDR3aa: CASSQDRLNNEQFF
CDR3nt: TGCGCCAGCAGCCAAGACAGATTGAACAATGAGCAGTTCTTC

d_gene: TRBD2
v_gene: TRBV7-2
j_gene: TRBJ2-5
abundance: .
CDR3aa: CASNQAGAQETQYF
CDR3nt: TGTGCCAGCAACCAAGCGGGGGCCCAAGAGACCCAGTACTTC

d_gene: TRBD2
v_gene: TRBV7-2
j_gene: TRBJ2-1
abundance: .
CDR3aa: CASSLGVAGGVNEQFF
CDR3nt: TGTGCCAGCAGCTTAGGGGTAGCGGGGGGGGTGAATGAGCAGTTCTTC

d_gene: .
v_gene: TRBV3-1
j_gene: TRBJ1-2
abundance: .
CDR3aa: CASSQRTEVYGYTF
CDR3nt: TGTGCCAGCAGCCAAAGGACGGAGGTCTATGGCTACACCTTC

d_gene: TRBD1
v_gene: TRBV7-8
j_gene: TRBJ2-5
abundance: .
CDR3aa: CASSSAALQGNRETQYF
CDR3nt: TGTGCCAGCAGTTCGGCCGCTTTACAGGGGAATAGGGAGACCCAGTACTTC

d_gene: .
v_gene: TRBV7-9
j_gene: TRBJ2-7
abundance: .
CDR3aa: CASSLLGGYEQYF
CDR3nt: TGTGCCAGCAGCTTATTAGGGGGCTACGAGCAGTACTTC

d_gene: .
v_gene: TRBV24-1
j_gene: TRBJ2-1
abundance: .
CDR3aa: CATSDSNRYEQFF
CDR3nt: TGTGCCACCAGTGACTCAAACCGGTATGAGCAGTTCTTC

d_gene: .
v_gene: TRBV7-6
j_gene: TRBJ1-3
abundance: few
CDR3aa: CASSPFGNTIYF
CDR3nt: TGTGCCAGCAGCCCATTCGGAAACACCATATATTTT

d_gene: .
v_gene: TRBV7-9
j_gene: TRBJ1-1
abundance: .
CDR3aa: CASSLGVSRGQGEAFF
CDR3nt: TGTGCCAGCAGCCTAGGGGTATCGCGTGGGCAGGGTGAAGCTTTCTTT

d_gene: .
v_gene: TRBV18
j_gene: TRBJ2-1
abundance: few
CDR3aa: CASSDPGSSYNEQFF
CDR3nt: TGTGCCAGCTCAGATCCTGGGAGCTCCTACAATGAGCAGTTCTTC

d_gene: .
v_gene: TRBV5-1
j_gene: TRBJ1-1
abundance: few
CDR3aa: CASSLAPGQYTEAFF
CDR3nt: TGCGCCAGCAGCTTAGCCCCAGGTCAATATACTGAAGCTTTCTTT

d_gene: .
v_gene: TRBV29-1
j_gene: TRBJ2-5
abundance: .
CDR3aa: CSVGSTQRGTQYF
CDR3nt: TGCAGCGTTGGGTCCACTCAACGGGGGACCCAGTACTTC

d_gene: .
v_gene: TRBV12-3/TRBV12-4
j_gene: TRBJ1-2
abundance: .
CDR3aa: CASSPRQALNYGYTF
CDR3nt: TGTGCCAGCAGCCCAAGGCAGGCTTTAAACTATGGCTACACCTTC

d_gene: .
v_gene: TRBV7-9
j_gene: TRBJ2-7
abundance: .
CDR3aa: CASSLQGPGLMYF
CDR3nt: TGTGCCAGCAGCTTGCAAGGACCGGGACTCATGTACTTC

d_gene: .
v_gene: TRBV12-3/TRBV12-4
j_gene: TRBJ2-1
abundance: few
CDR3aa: CASSLLGGEQFF
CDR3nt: TGTGCCAGCAGTTTACTAGGGGGTGAGCAGTTCTTC

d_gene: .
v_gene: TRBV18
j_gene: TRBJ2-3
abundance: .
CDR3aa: CASSPAKGNTDTQYF
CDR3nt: TGTGCCAGCTCACCAGCCAAGGGGAACACAGATACGCAGTATTTT

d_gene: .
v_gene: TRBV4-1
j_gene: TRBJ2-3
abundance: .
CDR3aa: CASSQRTDTQYF
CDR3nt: TGCGCCAGCAGCCAGCGCACAGATACGCAGTATTTT

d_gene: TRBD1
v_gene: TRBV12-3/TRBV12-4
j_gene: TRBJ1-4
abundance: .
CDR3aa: CASYDRGREKLFF
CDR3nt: TGTGCCAGCTACGACAGGGGCCGCGAAAAACTGTTTTTT

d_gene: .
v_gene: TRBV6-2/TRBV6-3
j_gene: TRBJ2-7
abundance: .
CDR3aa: CASSYGHSYEQYF
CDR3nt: TGTGCCAGCAGTTACGGCCATTCCTACGAGCAGTACTTC

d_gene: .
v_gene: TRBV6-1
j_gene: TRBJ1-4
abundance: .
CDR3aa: CASSEPGSNEKLFF
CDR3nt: TGTGCCAGCAGTGAACCGGGGAGTAATGAAAAACTGTTTTTT

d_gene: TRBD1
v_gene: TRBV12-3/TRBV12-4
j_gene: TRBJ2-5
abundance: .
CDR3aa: CASSPPRQGVGQETQYF
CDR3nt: TGTGCCAGCAGTCCACCGCGACAGGGGGTCGGACAAGAGACCCAGTACTTC

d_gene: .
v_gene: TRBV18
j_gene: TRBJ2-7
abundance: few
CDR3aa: CASSPLQSMYEQYF
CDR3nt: TGTGCCAGCTCACCACTTCAGTCTATGTACGAGCAGTACTTC

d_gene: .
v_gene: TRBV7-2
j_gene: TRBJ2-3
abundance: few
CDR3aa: CASSLPDFSVTQYF
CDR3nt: TGTGCCAGCAGCTTGCCCGATTTCTCAGTCACGCAGTATTTT

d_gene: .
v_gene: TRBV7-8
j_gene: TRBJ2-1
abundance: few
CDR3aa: CASSAGGWANEQFF
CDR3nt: TGTGCCAGCAGCGCCGGGGGTTGGGCAAATGAGCAGTTCTTC

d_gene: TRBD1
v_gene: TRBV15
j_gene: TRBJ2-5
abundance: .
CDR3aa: CATSTRTGEETQYF
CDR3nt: TGTGCCACCAGCACCCGGACAGGGGAAGAGACCCAGTACTTC

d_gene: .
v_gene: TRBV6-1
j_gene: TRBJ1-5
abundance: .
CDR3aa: CASTSEGVQGYQPQHF
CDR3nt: TGTGCCAGCACCTCTGAAGGGGTTCAAGGGTATCAGCCCCAGCATTTT

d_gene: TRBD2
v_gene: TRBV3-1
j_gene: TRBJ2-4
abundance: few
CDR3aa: CASSPRGVAKNIQYF
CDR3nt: TGTGCCAGCAGCCCTCGGGGGGTAGCCAAAAACATTCAGTACTTC

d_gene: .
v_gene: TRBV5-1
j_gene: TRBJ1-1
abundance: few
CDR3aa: CASSFPAGPGAFF
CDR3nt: TGCGCCAGCAGCTTCCCGGCCGGACCAGGAGCTTTCTTT

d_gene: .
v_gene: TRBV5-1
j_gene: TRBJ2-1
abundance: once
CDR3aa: CASHEVTEKMFF
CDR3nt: TGCGCCAGTCACGAGGTGACGGAGAAGATGTTCTTC

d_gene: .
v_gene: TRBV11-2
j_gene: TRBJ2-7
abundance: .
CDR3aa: CASSLDLIDSYEQYF
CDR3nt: TGTGCCAGCAGCTTAGATCTGATAGACTCCTACGAGCAGTACTTC

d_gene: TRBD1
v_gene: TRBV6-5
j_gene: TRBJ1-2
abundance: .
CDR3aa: CASSTDRGNDYTF
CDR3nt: TGTGCCAGCAGTACGGACAGGGGGAATGACTACACCTTC

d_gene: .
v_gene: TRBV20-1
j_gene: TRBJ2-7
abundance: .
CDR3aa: CSAKAGTAKEQYF
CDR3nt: TGCAGTGCTAAAGCAGGGACCGCTAAAGAGCAGTACTTC

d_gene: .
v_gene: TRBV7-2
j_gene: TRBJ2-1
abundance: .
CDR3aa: CASSGTGFSPNEQFF
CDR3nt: TGTGCCAGCAGCGGCACAGGGTTTTCCCCCAATGAGCAGTTCTTC

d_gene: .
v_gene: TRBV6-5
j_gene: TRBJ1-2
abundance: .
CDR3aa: CASSYAKQGPYGYTF
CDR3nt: TGTGCCAGCAGTTACGCGAAACAGGGCCCCTATGGCTACACCTTC

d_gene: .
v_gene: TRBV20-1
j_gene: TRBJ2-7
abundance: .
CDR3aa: CSAPLGSNYEQYF
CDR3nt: TGCAGTGCTCCTTTGGGGTCAAACTACGAGCAGTACTTC

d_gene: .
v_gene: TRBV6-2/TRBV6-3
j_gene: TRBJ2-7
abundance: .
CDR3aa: CASSYSGGRYSYEQYF
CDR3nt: TGTGCCAGCAGTTACTCTGGCGGCAGATATTCCTACGAGCAGTACTTC

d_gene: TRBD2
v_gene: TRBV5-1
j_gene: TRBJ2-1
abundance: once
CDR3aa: CASSLGLAGGDEQFF
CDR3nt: TGCGCCAGCAGCTTGGGACTAGCGGGGGGGGATGAGCAGTTCTTC

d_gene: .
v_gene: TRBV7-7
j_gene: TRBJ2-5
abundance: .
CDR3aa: CASSLGGPTQETQYF
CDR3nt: TGTGCCAGCAGCTTAGGAGGGCCTACTCAAGAGACCCAGTACTTC

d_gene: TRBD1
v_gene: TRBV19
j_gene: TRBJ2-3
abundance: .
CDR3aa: CASVDRGFTDTQYF
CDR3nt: TGTGCCAGTGTCGACAGGGGGTTCACAGATACGCAGTATTTT

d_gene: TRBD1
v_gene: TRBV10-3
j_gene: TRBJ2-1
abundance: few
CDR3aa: CAALMGQGANEQFF
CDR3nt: TGTGCCGCCTTAATGGGACAGGGGGCAAATGAGCAGTTCTTC

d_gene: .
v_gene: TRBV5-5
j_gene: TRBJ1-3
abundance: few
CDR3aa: CASSLGVFSGNTTYF
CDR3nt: TGTGCCAGCAGCTTGGGGGTCTTTTCCGGAAACACCACATATTTT

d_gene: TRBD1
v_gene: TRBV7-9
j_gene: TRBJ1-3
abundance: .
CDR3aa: CASSWGQGDNTMYF
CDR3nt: TGTGCCAGCAGTTGGGGACAGGGAGACAACACCATGTATTTT

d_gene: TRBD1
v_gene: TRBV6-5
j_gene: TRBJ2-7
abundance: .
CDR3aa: CASSYDVRGFYEQYF
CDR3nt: TGTGCCAGCAGTTACGATGTCAGGGGGTTCTACGAGCAGTACTTC

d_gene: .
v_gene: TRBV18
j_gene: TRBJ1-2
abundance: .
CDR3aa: CASSPPNSNGYTF
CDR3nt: TGTGCCAGCTCACCACCCAACAGTAATGGCTACACCTTC